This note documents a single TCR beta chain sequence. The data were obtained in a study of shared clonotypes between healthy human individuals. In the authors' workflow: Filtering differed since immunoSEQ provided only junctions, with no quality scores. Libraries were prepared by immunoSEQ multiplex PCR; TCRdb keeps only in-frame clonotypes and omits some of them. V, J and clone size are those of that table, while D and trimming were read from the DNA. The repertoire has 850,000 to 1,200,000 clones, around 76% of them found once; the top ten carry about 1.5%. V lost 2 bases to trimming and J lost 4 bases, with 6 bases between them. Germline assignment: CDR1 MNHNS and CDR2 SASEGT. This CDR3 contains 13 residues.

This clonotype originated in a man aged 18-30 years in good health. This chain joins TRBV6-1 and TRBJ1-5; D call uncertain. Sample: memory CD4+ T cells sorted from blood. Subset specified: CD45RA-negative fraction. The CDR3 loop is CASSESGNQPQHF. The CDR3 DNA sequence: TGTGCCAGCAGTGAATCCGGGAATCAGCCCCAGCATTTT.